The clone carrying this T cell receptor beta chain was observed a few times. As yet, its antigen is unknown. The data belong to a study of tissue T cells after allogeneic stem cell transplantation. The study's findings and limits: Limitations included a small, clinically heterogeneous cohort and limited sampling depth.

Generated by immunoSEQ multiplex PCR, the TCRdb table keeps only in-frame clones and is missing some. Altogether several thousand clones are present, roughly 64% being singletons, with the ten largest covering 18%. The germline CDR1 and CDR2 sequences are ENHRY and SYGVKD. The CDR3 runs 18 residues. V dropped 3 bases and J dropped 5; count of bases not matched to a gene: 16. The receptor's source is an older female donor with lung cancer. The V call is TRBV10-3, the J call TRBJ1-1; 9 positions agree with TRBD1. The specimen was tissue from the esophagus, collected at autopsy. As DNA, the CDR3 is TGTGCCATCAGTGACATACTCCGGGACAGGGTCGTAGTTACTGAAGCTTTCTTT. Encoded protein: CAISDILRDRVVVTEAFF.